This T cell receptor (beta chain) comes out of a study of T cell responses to AZD1222 COVID-19 vaccine. Method: immunoSEQ multiplex PCR; TCRdb's copy keeps in-frame clones and lacks some. The sample holds 120,000 or so clones, 70% to 85% seen once. The CDR3 is made up of 14 amino acids. Trimming cost V 4 bases and J 1 base, with 11 bases left between them. CDR1 and CDR2 from the germline V gene are SGDLS and YYNGEE. Source: peripheral blood, taken on day 0 of AZD1222 vaccination. The V call is TRBV9, the J call TRBJ1-1; D unresolved. This TCR was recovered from an adult in good health. The CDR3 loop is CASSQGDKNTEAFF. The CDR3 nucleotides read TGTGCCAGCAGCCAAGGAGACAAGAACACTGAAGCTTTCTTT.